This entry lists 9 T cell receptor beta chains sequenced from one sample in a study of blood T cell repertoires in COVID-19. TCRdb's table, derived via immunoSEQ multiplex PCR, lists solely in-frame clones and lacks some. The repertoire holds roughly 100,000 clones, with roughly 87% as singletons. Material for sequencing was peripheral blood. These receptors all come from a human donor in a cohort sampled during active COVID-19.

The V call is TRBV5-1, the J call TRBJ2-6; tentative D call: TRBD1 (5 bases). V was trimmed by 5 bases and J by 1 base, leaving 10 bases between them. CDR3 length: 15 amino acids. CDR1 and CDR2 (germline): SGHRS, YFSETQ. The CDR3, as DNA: TGCGCCAGCAGTCAAGGACAATCTGGGGCCAACGTCCTGACTTTC. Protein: CASSQGQSGANVLTF.

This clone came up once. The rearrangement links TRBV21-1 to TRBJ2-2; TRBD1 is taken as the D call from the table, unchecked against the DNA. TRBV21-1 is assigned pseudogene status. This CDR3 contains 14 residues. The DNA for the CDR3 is TGTGCCAGCAGCCTTCGGGACACAACCGGGGAGCTGTTTTTT. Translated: CASSLRDTTGELFF.

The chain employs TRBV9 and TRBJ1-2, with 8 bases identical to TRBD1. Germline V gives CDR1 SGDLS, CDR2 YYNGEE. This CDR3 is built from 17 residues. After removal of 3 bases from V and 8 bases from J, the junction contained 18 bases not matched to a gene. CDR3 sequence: CASSGVTGVRGEGGYTF. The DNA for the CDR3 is TGTGCCAGCAGCGGAGTGACAGGGGTTCGGGGGGAAGGCGGCTACACCTTC.

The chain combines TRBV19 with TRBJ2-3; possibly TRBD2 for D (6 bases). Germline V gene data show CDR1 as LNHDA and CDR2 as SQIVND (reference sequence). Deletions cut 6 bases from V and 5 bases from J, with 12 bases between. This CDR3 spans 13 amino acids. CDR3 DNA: TGTGCCAGTAGCACTAGCTTAGGAGATACGCAGTATTTT. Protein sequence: CASSTSLGDTQYF.

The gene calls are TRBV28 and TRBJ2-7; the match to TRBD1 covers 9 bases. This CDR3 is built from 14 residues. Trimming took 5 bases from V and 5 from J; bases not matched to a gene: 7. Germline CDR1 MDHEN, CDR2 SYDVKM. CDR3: CASSRDRAWDEQYF. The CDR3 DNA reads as TGTGCCAGCAGTCGGGACAGGGCCTGGGACGAGCAGTACTTC.

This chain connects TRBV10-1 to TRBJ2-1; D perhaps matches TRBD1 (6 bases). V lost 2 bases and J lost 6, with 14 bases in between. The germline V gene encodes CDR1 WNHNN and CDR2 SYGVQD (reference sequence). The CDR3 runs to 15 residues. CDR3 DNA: TGCGCCAGCAGTGAGGACAGGTTGGGCGCCAATGAGCAGTTCTTC. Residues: CASSEDRLGANEQFF.

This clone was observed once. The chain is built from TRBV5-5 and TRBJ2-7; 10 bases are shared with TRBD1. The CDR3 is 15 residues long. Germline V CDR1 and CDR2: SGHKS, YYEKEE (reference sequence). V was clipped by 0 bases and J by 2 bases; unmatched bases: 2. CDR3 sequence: CASSLGQGAAYEQYF. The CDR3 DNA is TGTGCCAGCAGCTTGGGACAGGGGGCAGCCTACGAGCAGTACTTC.

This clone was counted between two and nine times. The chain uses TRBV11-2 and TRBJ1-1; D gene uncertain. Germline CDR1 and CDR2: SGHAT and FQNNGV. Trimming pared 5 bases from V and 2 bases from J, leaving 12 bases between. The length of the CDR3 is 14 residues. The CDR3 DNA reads TGTGCCAGCAGCCCCCTCCGGGGAAACACTGAAGCTTTCTTT. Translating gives CASSPLRGNTEAFF.

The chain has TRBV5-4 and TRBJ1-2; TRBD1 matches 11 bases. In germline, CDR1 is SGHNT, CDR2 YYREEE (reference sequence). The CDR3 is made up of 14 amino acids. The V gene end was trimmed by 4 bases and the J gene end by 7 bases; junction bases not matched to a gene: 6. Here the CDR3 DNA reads TGTGCCAGCAGCACCGGACAGGGGGCGCGTGGCTACACCTTC. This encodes CASSTGQGARGYTF.